One and the same sample provided the 9 T cell receptor beta chains below, sequenced in a study of T-cell reconstitution after alpha-beta-depleted transplantation in children (TCRdb year 2016). The library was obtained by PCR. The data were produced on an Illumina HiSeq 2500. To normalize quantification of the TCRbeta repertoire, the TCR libraries were built with molecular barcoding that relied on unique molecular identifiers. TCRdb redid the processing of the public reads, applying fastp at Q25 and MiXCR, and retained in-frame beta chains. Records with the same CDR3 protein are collapsed into one entry carrying the most frequent genes and DNA. Here the sample has hundreds of thousands of distinct CDR3 sequences; about 16% occur a single time. Of the sample, about 41% is held by the ten largest clones. Taken with the paper, the label for treatment or condition translates to: allogeneic hematopoietic cell transplantation with graft depleted of TCRalphabeta T cells and CD19 B cells.

Source: PBMCs, mostly from graft donor cells, taken 360 days after TCRalphabeta/CD19-depleted stem cell transplant. The receptor set was obtained from a male patient aged 2 to 10 who had a stem cell transplant for acute lymphoblastic leukemia, so the T cells may come from the graft donor.

The chain recombines TRBV27 with TRBJ2-2, with TRBD2 as a possible D gene (5 bases). This CDR3 is built from 15 residues. The germline V gene encodes CDR1 MNHEY and CDR2 SMNVEV (reference sequence). V lost 6 bases and J lost 8, with 19 bases in between. CDR3 in amino acids: CASSPQRSWRGELFF. CDR3 sequence (DNA): TGTGCCAGCAGCCCCCAGCGGAGTTGGAGGGGGGAGCTGTTTTTT.

This clonotype appeared a few times. The V gene is TRBV6-1, the J gene TRBJ2-7, with TRBD2 matching 8 bases. CDR1 and CDR2 from the germline V gene are MNHNS and SASEGT. The CDR3 is 15 amino acids. J was trimmed by 6 bases and V by 2 bases; bases with no gene match: 9. CDR3 protein: CASSESRGRSREQYF. The CDR3 nucleotides read TGTGCCAGCAGTGAAAGCCGCGGGAGGTCCCGCGAGCAGTACTTC.

This clonotype has at least ten counts. V and J are TRBV6-1 and TRBJ2-5, with TRBD1 as a possible D gene (6 bases). This CDR3 has 13 residues. The germline gives CDR1 MNHNS, CDR2 SASEGT. V lost 6 bases and J 5 bases, leaving 13 bases between the germline ends. The DNA of the CDR3 is TGTGCCAGCAGCCCGGGACAAATGGAGACCCAGTACTTC. It specifies CASSPGQMETQYF.

This clonotype was recorded many times. The rearrangement joins TRBV7-9 to TRBJ2-1; D is undetermined. The length of the CDR3 is 15 residues. Trimming stripped 3 bases from V and 0 bases from J, with 9 bases between. From germline, CDR1 is SEHNR and CDR2 FQNEAQ (reference sequence). The CDR3: CASSLGESSYNEQFF. The CDR3 bases are TGTGCCAGCAGCTTGGGCGAGAGCTCCTACAATGAGCAGTTCTTC.

The chain joins TRBV7-2 to TRBJ2-1, with unresolved D. The CDR3 is 13 residues long. Trimming cost V 5 bases and J 6 bases, with 11 bases left between them. Germline V gene data show CDR1 as SGHTA and CDR2 as FQGNSA. The CDR3 sequence: CASSAYLGNEQFF. The CDR3 DNA sequence: TGTGCCAGCAGCGCGTACTTGGGCAATGAGCAGTTCTTC.

The V gene is TRBV28, the J gene TRBJ2-3, with a tentative D call TRBD1 (6 bases). V gave up 4 bases and J gave up 2 bases, with 19 bases separating them. Germline CDR1 and CDR2: MDHEN and SYDVKM. The CDR3 totals 17 residues. CDR3 coding DNA: TGTGCCAGCAGTTGGTCCGGTGGGGGCAGGAACACAGATACGCAGTATTTT. As protein: CASSWSGGGRNTDTQYF. Complete variable domain (other parts from reference TRBV28 and TRBJ2-3): DVKVTQSSRYLVKRTGEKVFLECVQDMDHENMFWYRQDPGLGLRLIYFSYDVKMKEKGDIPEGYSVSREKKERFSLILESASTNQTSMYLCASSWSGGGRNTDTQYFGPGTRLTVL.

V usage is TRBV18 and J usage is TRBJ2-5, with 14 bases aligning to TRBD2. Germline V gives CDR1 KGHSH, CDR2 LQKENI. The CDR3 has 15 amino acids. J lost 4 bases, V lost 4 bases, and 2 bases had no gene match. CDR3 sequence (DNA): TGTGCCAGCTCACTTGGGACTAGCGGGAGAGAGACCCAGTACTTC. Its translation: CASSLGTSGRETQYF.

This sequence joins TRBV19 and TRBJ2-5, with TRBD1 matching 9 bases. Germline trimming cut 4 bases from V and 2 bases from J; bases unmatched to any gene: 11. The CDR3 runs 17 residues. In germline, CDR1 is LNHDA, CDR2 SQIVND (reference sequence). DNA of the CDR3: TGTGCCAGTAGTACGCTGAGGACAGGGGTTCGGCAAGAGACCCAGTACTTC. Residues: CASSTLRTGVRQETQYF.

This chain connects TRBV12-3 or TRBV12-4 to TRBJ2-3; no reliable D call. V shed 6 bases and J shed 6 bases, with 16 bases lying between them. This CDR3 spans 14 amino acids. CDR3: CASSPPPLVDTQYF. In DNA, the CDR3 is TGTGCCAGCAGCCCCCCTCCCTTAGTGGATACGCAGTATTTT.